The next 21 T cell receptor beta chains were all read from a single sample in a study of T-cell reconstitution after alpha-beta-depleted transplantation in children (dated by TCRdb to about 2016). Sample treatment or condition, as interpreted from the label and publication: allogeneic hematopoietic cell transplantation with graft depleted of TCRalphabeta T cells and CD19 B cells. The receptor library was made with PCR. Data came from an Illumina HiSeq 2500. TCR libraries were prepared with molecular barcoding, using unique molecular identifiers to normalize TCRbeta repertoire quantification. TCRdb took the public reads, trimmed them with fastp at Q25, ran MiXCR for clone calling and kept in-frame beta chains. CDR3 protein duplicates are merged, each entry listing the most common genes and DNA. The sample has 77,000 or so distinct CDR3 sequences on record, 15% to 20% of them singletons. Together, the top ten hold approximately 55% of the sample.

The input for sequencing was PBMCs, mostly from graft donor cells, taken 360 days after TCRalphabeta/CD19-depleted stem cell transplant. These receptors came from a male patient between 2 and 9 years old who had a stem cell transplant for acute lymphoblastic leukemia, so the T cells may come from the graft donor.

V is TRBV7-9 and J is TRBJ1-2; no clear D. The CDR3 length is 14 residues. Germline CDR1 reads SEHNR; CDR2 reads FQNEAQ (reference sequence). V was trimmed by 10 bases and J by 7 bases, leaving 22 bases between them. The CDR3 reads CATAIQRVLGGYTF. The CDR3 DNA reads TGTGCCACCGCTATCCAGAGGGTTTTGGGTGGCTACACCTTC.

This chain joins TRBV7-9 and TRBJ2-1; the D gene could be TRBD1 or TRBD2 (5 bases each). Germline V gene data show CDR1 as SEHNR and CDR2 as FQNEAQ (reference sequence). This CDR3 spans 13 amino acids. V shed 4 bases and J shed 3 bases, with 7 bases lying between them. CDR3 bases: TGTGCCAGCAGCTGGGGGAGCTACAATGAGCAGTTCTTC. Translating it yields CASSWGSYNEQFF.

The chain employs TRBV3-1 and TRBJ1-4; D is unclear. Trimming took off 3 bases at V and 0 bases at J, with 5 bases between the two ends. CDR3 size: 14 residues. Germline CDR1 reads LGHDT; CDR2 reads YNNKEL (reference sequence). This CDR3 reads CASSQTATNEKLFF. CDR3 DNA sequence: TGTGCCAGCAGCCAGACTGCAACTAATGAAAAACTGTTTTTT. Supplemented by reference TRBV3-1 and TRBJ1-4, the full variable domain reads DTAVSQTPKYLVTQMGNDKSIKCEQNLGHDTMYWYKQDSKKFLKIMFSYNNKELIINETVPNRFSPKSPDKAHLNLHINSLELGDSAVYFCASSQTATNEKLFFGSGTQLSVL.

The J gene is TRBJ2-1, the V gene TRBV5-1, with D possibly matching TRBD2 (6 bases). The germline gives CDR1 SGHRS, CDR2 YFSETQ. The CDR3 is 14 residues long. The ends were cut back, 2 bases at V and 7 bases at J, with 13 bases in the middle. The CDR3 spells CASSFRGRGNEQFF. CDR3 DNA sequence: TGCGCCAGCAGCTTCCGGGGGAGAGGTAATGAGCAGTTCTTC.

This chain connects TRBV6-1 to TRBJ1-4; tentative D call: TRBD1 (5 bases). With 6 bases removed from V and 10 bases from J, the gap between germline ends came to 21 bases. The CDR3 totals 15 residues. Germline V CDR1 and CDR2: MNHNS, SASEGT. The DNA of the CDR3 is TGTGCCAGCAGACGTGGGGGGATAGAATCGCGAAAACTGTTTTTT. This translates into CASRRGGIESRKLFF.

This clonotype was found many times. This chain links TRBV7-2 with TRBJ2-5; D uncertain. Trimming left V 3 bases short and J 0 bases short, with 8 bases between. The CDR3 loop spans 14 amino acids. Germline V gene lookup returns CDR1 SGHTA and CDR2 FQGNSA. The CDR3: CASSLISYQETQYF. CDR3 bases: TGTGCCAGCAGCTTGATTAGCTACCAAGAGACCCAGTACTTC.

This clonotype has more than one count but fewer than ten. The chain is built from TRBV5-1 and TRBJ2-6, with D perhaps assigned TRBD1 or TRBD2 (5 bases each). CDR1 SGHRS and CDR2 YFSETQ come from the germline V gene. The CDR3 contains 20 residues. V was clipped by 1 base and J by 1 base, with 21 bases between them. Here the CDR3 reads CASSLIYRGLSYSGANVLTF. CDR3 DNA sequence: TGCGCCAGCAGCTTGATTTATCGGGGCTTGTCTTATTCTGGGGCCAACGTCCTGACTTTC.

This chain joins TRBV20-1 and TRBJ2-1, with a possible D match to TRBD1 (6 bases). Trimming took off 3 bases at V and 10 bases at J, with 16 bases between the two ends. The CDR3 has 13 amino acids. CDR1 and CDR2 from the germline V gene are DFQATT and SNEGSKA (reference sequence). The DNA for the CDR3 is TGCAGTGCTAGGAGACAGGCGGCTGGAGAGCAGTTCTTC. Translation: CSARRQAAGEQFF.

This clonotype was found many times. CDR3 nucleotides: TGTGCCAGCAGTTTACGGGGGGATACGCAGTATTTT. Protein sequence: CASSLRGDTQYF. This rearrangement joins TRBV28 to TRBJ2-3; D perhaps matches TRBD2 (6 bases). Trimming removed 2 bases at V and 6 bases at J, with 6 bases between. This CDR3 is 12 amino acids long. The V gene's germline CDR1 is MDHEN and CDR2 SYDVKM.

V and J are TRBV10-3 and TRBJ1-2; D is possibly TRBD1 (6 bases). This CDR3 region has 13 residues. CDR1 and CDR2 from the germline V gene are ENHRY and SYGVKD. V lost 7 bases to trimming and J lost 6 bases, with 15 bases between them. CDR3 amino acids: CAITSSDSDGYTF. Written as DNA, the CDR3 is TGTGCCATCACCAGTTCGGACAGCGATGGCTACACCTTC.

There are a few counts of this clonotype. J is TRBJ1-5 and V is TRBV18; D call uncertain. Looked up from germline, CDR1 is KGHSH and CDR2 is LQKENI. CDR3 length equals 13 residues. Trimming shortened V by 2 bases and J by 4 bases, and 6 bases separated the two germline ends. CDR3 in DNA: TGTGCCAGCTCACCAGGGCGAAATCAGCCCCAGCATTTT. It yields the protein CASSPGRNQPQHF.

V is TRBV7-9 and J is TRBJ2-7, with 7 bases fitting TRBD1. Trimming at V came to 2 bases and at J to 3 bases, leaving 4 bases not matched to a gene. This CDR3 is built from 14 residues. The germline gives CDR1 SEHNR, CDR2 FQNEAQ (reference sequence). CDR3 residues: CASSLRGPIYEQYF. CDR3 coding DNA: TGTGCCAGCAGCTTAAGGGGGCCGATCTACGAGCAGTACTTC.

The chain links TRBV6-1 to TRBJ1-2; TRBD1 might be the D (6 bases). This CDR3 comprises 16 residues. Per germline, CDR1 MNHNS and CDR2 SASEGT. V gave up 5 bases and J gave up 1 base, with 17 bases separating them. CDR3 DNA sequence: TGTGCCAGCAGTAAGGACAGAAACTTCCTTAACTATGGCTACACCTTC. Protein sequence: CASSKDRNFLNYGYTF.

This clonotype was recorded a few times. This chain links TRBV5-5 with TRBJ2-7; TRBD1 matches 10 bases. This CDR3 comprises 15 residues. Per germline, CDR1 SGHKS and CDR2 YYEKEE (reference sequence). With V trimmed by 0 bases and J by 6 bases, 6 bases remained unmatched. CDR3 coding DNA: TGTGCCAGCAGCTTGGGCCGGGACAGGGGCGGCGAGCAGTACTTC. This sequence encodes CASSLGRDRGGEQYF. Combining the CDR3 with reference TRBV5-5 and TRBJ2-7 gives the whole variable domain DAGVTQSPTHLIKTRGQQVTLRCSPISGHKSVSWYQQVLGQGPQFIFQYYEKEERGRGNFPDRFSARQFPNYSSELNVNALLLGDSALYLCASSLGRDRGGEQYFGPGTRLTVT.

There are a few counts of this clonotype. The chain couples TRBV6-1 to TRBJ2-1; maybe TRBD1 (6 bases). This CDR3 has 16 residues. V dropped 5 bases and J dropped 4 bases, with 18 bases sitting between them. The germline CDR1 and CDR2 sequences are MNHNS and SASEGT. The CDR3 DNA sequence: TGTGCCAGCAGTAGATGGACAGCGGTTGGTTACAATGAGCAGTTCTTC. Amino acid sequence: CASSRWTAVGYNEQFF.

The chain links TRBV11-3 to TRBJ1-2; D remains ambiguous. With 1 base removed from V and 4 bases from J, the gap between germline ends came to 10 bases. Germline V gives CDR1 SGHNT, CDR2 YENEEA. CDR3 size: 14 residues. The CDR3 here is CASSLGGVFYGYTF. The DNA of the CDR3 is TGTGCCAGCAGCTTAGGCGGCGTCTTCTATGGCTACACCTTC.

This chain connects TRBV3-1 to TRBJ2-1; no definite D call. The CDR3 contains 15 residues. V dropped 3 bases and J dropped 0 bases, with 9 bases sitting between them. Germline values: CDR1 LGHDT, CDR2 YNNKEL (reference sequence). DNA for the CDR3: TGTGCCAGCAGCCATGCATGGAGCTCCTACAATGAGCAGTTCTTC. This translates into CASSHAWSSYNEQFF.

V and J are TRBV12-3 or TRBV12-4 and TRBJ2-6, with D possibly matching TRBD2 (6 bases). CDR3 length equals 13 residues. V was clipped by 6 bases and J by 4 bases, with 7 bases between them. CDR3 nucleotides: TGTGCCAGCAGGGGGAGGGGGGCCAACGTCCTGACTTTC. It specifies CASRGRGANVLTF.

This clonotype appeared a few times. The rearrangement joins TRBV6-1 to TRBJ2-1, with unresolved D. This CDR3 has 14 residues. CDR1 and CDR2 from the germline V gene are MNHNS and SASEGT. V lost 8 bases to trimming and J lost 6 bases, with 17 bases between them. CDR3 nucleotides: TGTGCCAGCGTCTCCCTGGTGGGTGGCAATGAGCAGTTCTTC. Translating it yields CASVSLVGGNEQFF.

This clonotype was observed a few times. The chain uses TRBV20-1 and TRBJ2-7, with D uncertain. The CDR3 loop spans 11 amino acids. Germline loops: CDR1 DFQATT, CDR2 SNEGSKA (reference sequence). With 0 bases removed from V and 2 bases from J, the gap between germline ends came to 2 bases. The CDR3 coding sequence is TGCAGTGCTAGAGAGGCCTACGAGCAGTACTTC. Protein: CSAREAYEQYF.

The rearrangement uses TRBV7-8 and TRBJ2-4, with 9 bases lining up with TRBD1. Per the germline V gene, CDR1 is SGHVS and CDR2 is FQNEAQ. The junction had 7 bases not matched to a gene; V was cut back by 3 bases and J by 1 base. The CDR3 spans 17 residues. The CDR3 DNA reads TGTGCCAGCAGCTTCGGATCCGGGACAGGGGCCAAAAACATTCAGTACTTC. Residues: CASSFGSGTGAKNIQYF.